This T cell receptor beta chain derives from a study of T cell responses to AZD1222 COVID-19 vaccine. This CDR3 comprises 16 residues. CDR1 is SNHLY and CDR2 is FYNNEI in the germline V gene. The V end lost 2 bases, the J end lost 3 bases, and 14 bases lay between the germline ends. Clones were read by immunoSEQ multiplex PCR, and TCRdb kept only the in-frame ones, dropping some. Altogether some 150,000 clones are present, roughly 90% being singletons, with the ten largest covering 1.5% to 2%. Sequencing was performed on peripheral blood, taken 28 days after the second AZD1222 dose. The TCR sequence derives from an adult who received the AZD1222 COVID-19 vaccine. J is TRBJ2-1 and V is TRBV2, with D perhaps given as TRBD1 or TRBD2 (5 bases each). In DNA form, the CDR3 reads TGTGCCAGCAGTGAAAGCGGCAGGGAAGTCTACAATGAGCAGTTCTTC. Encoded protein: CASSESGREVYNEQFF.